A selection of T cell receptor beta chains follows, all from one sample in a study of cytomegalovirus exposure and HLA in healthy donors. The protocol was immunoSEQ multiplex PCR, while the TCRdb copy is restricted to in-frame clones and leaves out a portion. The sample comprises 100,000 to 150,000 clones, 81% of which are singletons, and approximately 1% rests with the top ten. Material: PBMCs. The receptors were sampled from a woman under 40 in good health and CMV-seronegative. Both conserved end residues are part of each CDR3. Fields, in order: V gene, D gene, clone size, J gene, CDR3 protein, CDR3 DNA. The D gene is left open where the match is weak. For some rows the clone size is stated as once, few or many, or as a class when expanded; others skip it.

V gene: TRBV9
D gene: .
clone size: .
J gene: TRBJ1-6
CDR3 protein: CASSVGPKTSPSPLHF
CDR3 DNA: TGTGCCAGCAGCGTAGGGCCCAAAACATCCCCGTCACCCCTCCACTTT

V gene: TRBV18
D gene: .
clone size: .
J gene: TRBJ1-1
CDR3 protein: CASSQQHEAFF
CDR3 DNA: TGTGCCAGCTCCCAACAGCATGAAGCTTTCTTT

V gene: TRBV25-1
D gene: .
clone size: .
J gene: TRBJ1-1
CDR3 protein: CASKTPLNTEAFF
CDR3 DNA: TGTGCCAGCAAGACACCTTTGAACACTGAAGCTTTCTTT

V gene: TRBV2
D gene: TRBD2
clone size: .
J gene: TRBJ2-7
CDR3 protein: CASSGMPAGGTFYEQYF
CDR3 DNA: TGTGCCAGCAGTGGGATGCCAGCGGGGGGGACATTCTACGAGCAGTACTTC

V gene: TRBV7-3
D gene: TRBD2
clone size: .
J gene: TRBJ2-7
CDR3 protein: CASSPTSGGSYEQYF
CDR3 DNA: TGTGCCAGCAGCCCGACTAGCGGGGGGTCCTACGAGCAGTACTTC

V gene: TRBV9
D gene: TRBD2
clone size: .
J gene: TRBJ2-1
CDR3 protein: CASSPVGAGNYNEQFF
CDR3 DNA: TGTGCCAGCAGCCCGGTGGGAGCGGGGAATTACAATGAGCAGTTCTTC

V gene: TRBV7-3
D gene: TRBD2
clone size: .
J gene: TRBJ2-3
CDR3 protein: CASSLRGSPRDTQYF
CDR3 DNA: TGTGCCAGCAGCTTACGCGGGAGCCCCCGAGATACGCAGTATTTT

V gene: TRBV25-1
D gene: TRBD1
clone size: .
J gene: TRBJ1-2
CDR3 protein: CASTGQGYGYTF
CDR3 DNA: TGTGCCAGCACAGGACAGGGCTATGGCTACACCTTC

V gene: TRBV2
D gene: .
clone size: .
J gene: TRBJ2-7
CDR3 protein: CASSEAYEQYF
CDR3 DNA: TGTGCCAGCAGTGAGGCTTACGAGCAGTACTTC

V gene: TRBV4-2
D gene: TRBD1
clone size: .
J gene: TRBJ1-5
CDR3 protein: CASSQAPTGGNQPQHF
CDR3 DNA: TGTGCCAGCAGCCAAGCTCCTACAGGGGGCAATCAGCCCCAGCATTTT

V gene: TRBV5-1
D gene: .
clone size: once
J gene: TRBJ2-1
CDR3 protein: CASSPTPTRFKNEQFF
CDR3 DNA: TGCGCCAGCAGCCCAACTCCGACTAGATTTAAGAATGAGCAGTTCTTC

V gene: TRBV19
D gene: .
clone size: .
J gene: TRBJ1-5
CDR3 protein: CASSIDMEWSQPQHF
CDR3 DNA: TGTGCCAGTAGTATAGATATGGAGTGGTCCCAGCCCCAGCATTTT

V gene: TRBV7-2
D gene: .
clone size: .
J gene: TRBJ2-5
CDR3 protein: CASSLGFSFEQYF
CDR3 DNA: TGTGCCAGCAGCTTAGGGTTCTCTTTTGAGCAGTACTTC

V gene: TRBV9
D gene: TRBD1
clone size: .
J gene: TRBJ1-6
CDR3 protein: CASSSGTGGGSPLHF
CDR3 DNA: TGTGCCAGCAGCTCCGGGACAGGGGGCGGATCACCCCTCCACTTT

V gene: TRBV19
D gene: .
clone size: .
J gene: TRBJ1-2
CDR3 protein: CASSIDLGGADHYGYTF
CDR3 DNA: TGTGCCAGTAGTATAGATCTAGGAGGAGCGGACCACTATGGCTACACCTTC

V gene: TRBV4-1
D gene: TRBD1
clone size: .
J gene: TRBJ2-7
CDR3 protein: CASSPRAGGTGAYEQYF
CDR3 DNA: TGCGCCAGCAGCCCGCGAGCCGGGGGGACAGGGGCCTACGAGCAGTACTTC

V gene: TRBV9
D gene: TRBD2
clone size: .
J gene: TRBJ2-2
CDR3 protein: CASSYSGGNTGELFF
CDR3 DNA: TGTGCCAGCAGCTATAGCGGGGGGAACACCGGGGAGCTGTTTTTT

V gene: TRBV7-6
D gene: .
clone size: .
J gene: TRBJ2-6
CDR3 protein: CASSLQASGANVLTF
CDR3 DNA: TGTGCCAGCAGCTTACAGGCCTCTGGGGCCAACGTCCTGACTTTC

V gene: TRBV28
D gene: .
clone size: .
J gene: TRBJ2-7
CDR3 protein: CASSPPETVIYEQYF
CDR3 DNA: TGTGCCAGCAGTCCCCCAGAGACTGTTATCTACGAGCAGTACTTC

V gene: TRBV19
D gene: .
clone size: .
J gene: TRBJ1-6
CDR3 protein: CASSIDPQGWNSPLHF
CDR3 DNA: TGTGCCAGTAGTATAGATCCGCAGGGGTGGAATTCACCCCTCCACTTT

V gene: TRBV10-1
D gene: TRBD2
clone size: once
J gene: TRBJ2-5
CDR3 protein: CASSDSGRGLETQYF
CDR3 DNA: TGCGCCAGCAGTGACTCCGGGCGGGGGTTGGAGACCCAGTACTTC

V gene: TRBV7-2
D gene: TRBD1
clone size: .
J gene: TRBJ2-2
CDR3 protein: CASRYQGQANTGELFF
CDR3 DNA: TGTGCCAGCAGGTATCAGGGACAGGCCAACACCGGGGAGCTGTTTTTT

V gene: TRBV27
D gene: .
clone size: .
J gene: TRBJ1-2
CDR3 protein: CASSPSNGEHGYTF
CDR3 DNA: TGTGCCAGCAGCCCGAGCAACGGGGAACATGGCTACACCTTC

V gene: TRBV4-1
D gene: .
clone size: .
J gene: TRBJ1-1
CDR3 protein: CASSPPSGIMDTEAFF
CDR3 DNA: TGCGCCAGCAGCCCCCCCTCCGGGATCATGGACACTGAAGCTTTCTTT

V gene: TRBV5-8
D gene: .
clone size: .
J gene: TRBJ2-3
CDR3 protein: CASSDPGTLTTQYF
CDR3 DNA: TGTGCCAGCAGCGATCCCGGGACTCTCACGACGCAGTATTTT

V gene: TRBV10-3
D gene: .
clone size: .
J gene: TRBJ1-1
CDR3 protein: CAISVNGAGGTEAFF
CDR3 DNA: TGTGCCATCAGTGTAAACGGAGCCGGAGGTACTGAAGCTTTCTTT

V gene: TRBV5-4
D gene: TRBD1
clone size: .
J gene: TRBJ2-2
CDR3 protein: CASSFGDSIGGELFF
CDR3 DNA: TGTGCCAGCAGCTTTGGGGACAGCATAGGTGGGGAGCTGTTTTTT

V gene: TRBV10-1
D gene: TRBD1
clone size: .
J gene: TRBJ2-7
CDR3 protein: CASSAGQGAYSYEQYF
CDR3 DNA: TGCGCCAGCAGTGCAGGACAGGGGGCCTACTCCTACGAGCAGTACTTC

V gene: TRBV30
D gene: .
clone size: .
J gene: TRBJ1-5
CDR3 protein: CAWSPSTTGPGQPQHF
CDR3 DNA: TGTGCCTGGAGCCCATCCACTACAGGGCCCGGTCAGCCCCAGCATTTT

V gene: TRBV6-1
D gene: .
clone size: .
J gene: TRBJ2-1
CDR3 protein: CASSGLGTDYNEQFF
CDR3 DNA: TGTGCCAGCAGTGGACTAGGGACAGACTACAATGAGCAGTTCTTC

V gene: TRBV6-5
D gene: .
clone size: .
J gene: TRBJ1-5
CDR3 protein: CASSRTVSNQPQHF
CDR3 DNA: TGTGCCAGCAGTCGGACAGTTAGCAATCAGCCCCAGCATTTT

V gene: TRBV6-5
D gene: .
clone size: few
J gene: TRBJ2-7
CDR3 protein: CASVKGGAGAYEQYF
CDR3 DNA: TGTGCCAGCGTAAAGGGCGGCGCCGGGGCCTACGAGCAGTACTTC

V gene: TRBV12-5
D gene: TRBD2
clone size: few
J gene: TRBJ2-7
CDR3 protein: CASGPPGRGYEQYF
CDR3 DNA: TGTGCTAGTGGTCCCCCGGGGCGGGGGTACGAGCAGTACTTC

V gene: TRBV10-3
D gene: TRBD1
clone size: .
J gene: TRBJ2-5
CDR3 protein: CAISDQQGVVPETQYF
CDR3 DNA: TGTGCCATCAGTGACCAACAGGGGGTGGTCCCAGAGACCCAGTACTTC

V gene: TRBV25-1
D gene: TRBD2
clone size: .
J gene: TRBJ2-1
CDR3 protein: CASRGPLAGGTNEQFF
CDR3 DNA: TGTGCCAGCAGAGGTCCCCTAGCGGGAGGGACCAATGAGCAGTTCTTC

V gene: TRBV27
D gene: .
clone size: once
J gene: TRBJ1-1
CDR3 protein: CASSPRQNTEAFF
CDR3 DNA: TGTGCCAGCAGTCCCCGACAGAACACTGAAGCTTTCTTT

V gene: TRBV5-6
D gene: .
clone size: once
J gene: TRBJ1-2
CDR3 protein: CASSPIAEPRGGYTF
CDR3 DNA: TGTGCCAGCAGCCCTATTGCCGAACCCCGGGGTGGCTACACCTTC

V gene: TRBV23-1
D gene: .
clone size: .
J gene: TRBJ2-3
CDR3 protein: CASSQSLTDTQYF
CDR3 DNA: TGCGCCAGCAGTCAATCCCTCACAGATACGCAGTATTTT

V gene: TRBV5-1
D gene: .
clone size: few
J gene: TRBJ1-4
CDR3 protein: CASSLSTLPNEKLFF
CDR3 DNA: TGCGCCAGCAGCTTGTCGACTTTACCCAATGAAAAACTGTTTTTT

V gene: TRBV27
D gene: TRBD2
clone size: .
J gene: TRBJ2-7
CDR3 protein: CASSIAGGLSYEQYF
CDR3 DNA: TGTGCCAGCAGCATAGCGGGAGGCCTATCCTACGAGCAGTACTTC

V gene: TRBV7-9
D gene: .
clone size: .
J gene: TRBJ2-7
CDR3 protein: CASSPIDRKRYEQYF
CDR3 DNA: TGTGCCAGCAGCCCTATCGACAGGAAACGGTACGAGCAGTACTTC

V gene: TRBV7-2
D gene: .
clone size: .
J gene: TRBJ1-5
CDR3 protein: CASSLDGGVNQPQHF
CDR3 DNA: TGTGCCAGCAGCTTAGACGGAGGGGTCAATCAGCCCCAGCATTTT

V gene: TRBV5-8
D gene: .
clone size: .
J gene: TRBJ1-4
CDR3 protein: CASSPLAELTENEKLFF
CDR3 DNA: TGTGCCAGCAGCCCCCTGGCCGAGCTCACAGAGAATGAAAAACTGTTTTTT

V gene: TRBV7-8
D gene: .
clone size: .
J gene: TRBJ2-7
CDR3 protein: CASSFGEHSQKAYEQYF
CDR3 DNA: TGTGCCAGCAGCTTTGGGGAGCACAGCCAGAAGGCCTACGAGCAGTACTTC

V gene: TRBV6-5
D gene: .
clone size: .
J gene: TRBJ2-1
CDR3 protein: CASALSSSFYNEQFF
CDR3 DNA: TGTGCCAGCGCCCTATCCTCGAGTTTCTACAATGAGCAGTTCTTC

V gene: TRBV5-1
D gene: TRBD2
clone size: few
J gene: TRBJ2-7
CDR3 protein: CASSPTSRSYEQYF
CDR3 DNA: TGCGCCAGCAGCCCGACTAGCAGAAGCTACGAGCAGTACTTC